The 8 T cell receptor beta chains presented below share a single source sample, sequenced in a study of T cells in localized non-small cell lung cancer. Some clones are missing from TCRdb's copy, which holds only in-frame ones; the method was immunoSEQ multiplex PCR. Here the sample spans about 74,000 clones, approximately 84% being singletons. Sequencing was performed on peripheral blood, taken before any cancer treatment. These receptors were taken from a female donor of 60 years or more with stage I lung adenocarcinoma.

The chain is built from TRBV5-1 and TRBJ1-4; 7 bases map to TRBD1. The CDR3 has 15 residues. V lost 4 bases, J lost 7 bases, and 10 bases stayed unmatched. CDR1 is SGHRS, CDR2 YFSETQ, per germline. The CDR3 nucleotides are TGCGCCAGCAGCGCCGTACAGGGGAGTCGTGAAAAACTGTTTTTT. It is translated as CASSAVQGSREKLFF.

The J gene is TRBJ2-1, the V gene TRBV7-8; the D call may be TRBD1 or TRBD2 (5 bases each). Germline CDR1 is SGHVS and CDR2 is FQNEAQ. Trimming shortened V by 5 bases and J by 0 bases, and 14 bases separated the two germline ends. The CDR3 loop spans 16 amino acids. This CDR3 reads CASSRTGTASYNEQFF. Here the CDR3 DNA reads TGTGCCAGCAGCCGAACCGGGACGGCCTCCTACAATGAGCAGTTCTTC.

This clone was seen a handful of times. V and J are TRBV7-2 and TRBJ2-5; TRBD2 might be the D (6 bases). This CDR3 has 12 amino acids. Trimming removed 3 bases from V and 5 bases from J, with 7 bases in between. The germline CDR1 and CDR2 sequences are SGHTA and FQGNSA. CDR3 loop: CASSFGGETQYF. CDR3 in DNA: TGTGCCAGCAGCTTTGGGGGGGAGACCCAGTACTTC.

This chain uses TRBV5-1 with TRBJ2-6; D not certain. CDR3 length equals 15 residues. Germline CDR1 SGHRS, CDR2 YFSETQ. V lost 0 bases and J 1 base, leaving 5 bases between the germline ends. The CDR3 protein is CASSLAPSGANVLTF. Here the CDR3 DNA reads TGCGCCAGCAGCTTGGCCCCGTCTGGGGCCAACGTCCTGACTTTC.

In this sample, this clone turned up a few times. The V and J genes are TRBV6-5 and TRBJ1-2; D is undetermined. This CDR3 has 14 amino acids. Trimming took off 2 bases at V and 4 bases at J, with 11 bases between the two ends. Germline CDR1 reads MNHEY; CDR2 reads SVGAGI. The CDR3 sequence is CASSYVGQTYGYTF. The CDR3 nucleotides read TGTGCCAGCAGTTACGTGGGCCAGACCTATGGCTACACCTTC.

This sequence joins TRBV6-5 and TRBJ1-6; 11 bases map to TRBD1. Germline CDR1 MNHEY, CDR2 SVGAGI. The CDR3 runs to 16 residues. J gave up 7 bases and V 4 bases, and 6 bases lay outside the gene matches. As DNA, the CDR3 is TGTGCCAGCAGTTCGGACAGGGGGCGAGTAAATTCACCCCTCCACTTT. As protein: CASSSDRGRVNSPLHF.

The chain joins TRBV5-1 to TRBJ2-1; D unresolved. The CDR3 length is 16 residues. V was trimmed by 4 bases and J by 0 bases, leaving 14 bases between them. Germline assignment: CDR1 SGHRS and CDR2 YFSETQ. CDR3 coding DNA: TGCGCCAGCAGCCCACGACCCAGAAGCTCCTACAATGAGCAGTTCTTC. Its protein is CASSPRPRSSYNEQFF.

The chain has TRBV7-9 and TRBJ1-1; D remains unclear. This CDR3 is built from 14 residues. The V gene lost 6 bases and the J gene lost 6 bases, with 17 bases spanning the gap. Germline CDR1 and CDR2: SEHNR and FQNEAQ (reference sequence). CDR3 protein: CASSPSIGLAEAFF. CDR3 nucleotide sequence: TGTGCCAGCAGTCCTTCAATAGGGTTGGCTGAAGCTTTCTTT.